This T cell receptor (beta chain) was sequenced during a study of metastatic and nonmetastatic thyroid tumors. From the PCR reads, TCRdb re-called clones with MiXCR. The sample lists 15,000 to 18,000 clones, about 3.5% occurring once. Remarks on this clone: As yet, its antigen is unknown.

Points from the study as a whole: Reported TCR beta diversity, measured in blood and tumor, was significantly higher for malignant thyroid tumors than for benign nodules.

The CDR3 runs 14 residues. Trimming pared 5 bases from V and 0 bases from J, leaving 8 bases between. Germline V CDR1 and CDR2: LNHDA, SQIVND (reference sequence). The entire patient cohort was treatment-naive prior to thyroid surgery. The V gene is TRBV19, the J gene TRBJ1-3; no reliable D call. Source material: tumor tissue. The sequence was collected from a female donor with papillary thyroid cancer or a benign thyroid nodule (not recorded which). Some clones in this sample may be carry-over from other donors' samples. The CDR3 nucleotides read TGTGCCAGTAGTTACGCCGGCTCTGGAAACACCATATATTTT. It codes for CASSYAGSGNTIYF.